One sample yielded the 21 T cell receptor beta chains listed below, sequenced in a study of T cell responses to AZD1222 COVID-19 vaccine. Profiling relied on immunoSEQ multiplex PCR, and the TCRdb table lists in-frame clones only, not all of them. The sample lists about 130,000 clones; 84% were seen once. This material consisted of peripheral blood, taken on day 0 of AZD1222 vaccination. These receptors were taken from an adult in good health.

The chain links TRBV6-5 to TRBJ1-5, with unresolved D. Trimming removed 2 bases at V and 5 bases at J, with 10 bases between. The CDR3 extends over 14 amino acids. CDR1 is MNHEY, CDR2 SVGAGI, per germline. The CDR3 DNA reads as TGTGCCAGCAGTTACGGGCAGTCTGATCAGCCCCAGCATTTT. It translates to CASSYGQSDQPQHF.

This chain joins TRBV6-4 and TRBJ1-6; TRBD1 matches 8 bases. The germline V gene encodes CDR1 MRHNA and CDR2 SNTAGT. There are 14 residues in the CDR3. With 6 bases clipped from V and 9 bases from J, the junction kept 7 bases outside the gene matches. This CDR3 reads CASRGTGDGSPLHF. The CDR3 DNA is TGTGCCAGCAGGGGGACAGGAGATGGTTCACCCCTCCACTTT.

This chain links TRBV5-1 with TRBJ1-4; D is unclear. CDR3 length: 13 amino acids. The V end was cut by 0 bases, the J end by 7 bases, with 7 bases between. Germline CDR1 SGHRS, CDR2 YFSETQ. This chain's CDR3 is CASSLAGGEKLFF. Written as DNA, the CDR3 is TGCGCCAGCAGCTTGGCCGGCGGTGAAAAACTGTTTTTT.

The V and J genes are TRBV11-2 and TRBJ1-6; the match to TRBD1 covers 11 bases. The CDR3 has 19 amino acids. Trimming removed 1 base from V and 7 bases from J; junction bases left unmatched: 12. Germline CDR1 SGHAT, CDR2 FQNNGV. CDR3 bases: TGTGCCAGCAGCTTAGTGGGGGACAGGGGGTCGGCTGGGAATTCACCCCTCCACTTT. It specifies CASSLVGDRGSAGNSPLHF. Looking up the rest from reference TRBV11-2 and TRBJ1-6 gives the full variable domain: EAGVAQSPRYKIIEKRQSVAFWCNPISGHATLYWYQQILGQGPKLLIQFQNNGVVDDSQLPKDRFSAERLKGVDSTLKIQPAKLEDSAVYLCASSLVGDRGSAGNSPLHFGNGTRLTVT.

This clone was counted only a few times. The rearrangement uses TRBV6-2 or TRBV6-3 and TRBJ2-7, with 8 nucleotides matching TRBD1. There are 19 residues in the CDR3. V lost 0 bases, J lost 0 bases, and 13 bases stayed unmatched. From germline, CDR1 is MNHEY and CDR2 SVGEGT. The CDR3 here is CASSYSVGQDGKDSYEQYF. In DNA form, the CDR3 reads TGTGCCAGCAGTTACTCGGTGGGACAGGATGGGAAAGACTCCTACGAGCAGTACTTC.

V usage is TRBV7-2 and J usage is TRBJ2-2; 7 bases match TRBD1. This CDR3 is built from 16 residues. Germline lookup yields CDR1 SGHTA and CDR2 FQGNSA. J gave up 2 bases and V 3 bases, and 6 bases lay outside the gene matches. CDR3 in DNA: TGTGCCAGCAGCTTCCGACAGGGTCCAAACACCGGGGAGCTGTTTTTT. Translated: CASSFRQGPNTGELFF.

The rearrangement links TRBV7-6 to TRBJ1-5; TRBD1 aligns across 8 bases. V lost 4 bases and J lost 7; bases outside the gene matches: 15. This CDR3 spans 17 amino acids. Germline assignment: CDR1 SGHVS and CDR2 FNYEAQ. CDR3 in DNA: TGTGCCAGCAGCTCCCAACCCCAAGGACAGGGTATACAGCCCCAGCATTTT. Translating gives CASSSQPQGQGIQPQHF.

The rearrangement uses TRBV28 and TRBJ1-1, with 7 bases matching TRBD1. The CDR3 has 12 amino acids. The germline V gene has CDR1 MDHEN and CDR2 SYDVKM. The trim removed 1 base at V and 8 bases at J, leaving 1 base unmatched. CDR3 loop: CASSLLQGEAFF. CDR3 sequence (DNA): TGTGCCAGCAGTTTATTACAGGGGGAAGCTTTCTTT. The complete variable domain, with remaining parts taken from reference TRBV28 and TRBJ1-1, reads DVKVTQSSRYLVKRTGEKVFLECVQDMDHENMFWYRQDPGLGLRLIYFSYDVKMKEKGDIPEGYSVSREKKERFSLILESASTNQTSMYLCASSLLQGEAFFGQGTRLTVV.

This chain connects TRBV6-5 to TRBJ1-1; 10 nucleotides line up with TRBD1. V was clipped by 1 base and J by 6 bases; unmatched bases: 8. From germline, CDR1 is MNHEY and CDR2 SVGAGI. The CDR3 has 16 amino acids. CDR3 protein: CASSYFGQGDAAEAFF. As DNA, the CDR3 is TGTGCCAGCAGTTACTTCGGACAGGGGGATGCGGCTGAAGCTTTCTTT.

The chain couples TRBV4-1 to TRBJ1-5, with D perhaps matching TRBD1 (5 bases). Trimming cost V 0 bases and J 1 base, with 13 bases left between them. CDR3 length: 17 residues. Germline V gives CDR1 MGHRA, CDR2 YSYEKL. In nucleotides, the CDR3 is TGCGCCAGCAGCCAAGATTGGACACCAGGGAGCAATCAGCCCCAGCATTTT. Encoded protein: CASSQDWTPGSNQPQHF.

This chain uses TRBV5-8 with TRBJ1-5; possible D gene TRBD1, 5 bases. CDR1 SGHTS and CDR2 YDEGEE come from the germline V gene. The CDR3 length is 19 residues. V shed 0 bases and J shed 0 bases, with 19 bases lying between them. DNA for the CDR3: TGTGCCAGCAGCTTGGGGGTCAGGGCCCATTTACATAGCAATCAGCCCCAGCATTTT. It is translated as CASSLGVRAHLHSNQPQHF.

This clone was found once. The J gene is TRBJ1-2, the V gene TRBV9; D is unresolved. The germline V gene encodes CDR1 SGDLS and CDR2 YYNGEE. CDR3 size: 15 residues. Trimming cost V 4 bases and J 6 bases, with 19 bases left between them. CDR3 residues: CASSSRLLTGNGYTF. CDR3 bases: TGTGCCAGCAGCTCCCGACTCCTGACGGGCAATGGCTACACCTTC.

Only one count was recorded for this clone. The same CDR3 also results from other DNA sequences found in this sample. V and J are TRBV15 and TRBJ1-1; tentatively, D is TRBD1 (6 bases). The CDR3 runs to 15 residues. Trimming pared 1 base from V and 0 bases from J, leaving 9 bases between. Germline V gives CDR1 LNHNV, CDR2 YYDKDF (reference sequence). The CDR3 DNA reads TGTGCCACCAGCAGAGGCGGACAGATGAACACTGAAGCTTTCTTT. Translation: CATSRGGQMNTEAFF.

The chain uses TRBV7-8 and TRBJ1-1, with 7 bases that match TRBD1. The CDR3 is 16 amino acids. V dropped 5 bases and J dropped 4; count of bases not matched to a gene: 13. Germline assignment: CDR1 SGHVS and CDR2 FQNEAQ. The CDR3 here is CASSPPGTEAGTEAFF. The DNA for the CDR3 is TGTGCCAGCAGCCCACCCGGGACAGAGGCCGGCACTGAAGCTTTCTTT.

This chain connects TRBV5-4 to TRBJ1-2; D gene ambiguous. The length of the CDR3 is 13 residues. The V end was cut by 0 bases, the J end by 3 bases, with 6 bases between. Germline V gene sequence: CDR1 SGHNT, CDR2 YYREEE (reference sequence). CDR3 DNA sequence: TGTGCCAGCAGCTTGGTCCAGGACTATGGCTACACCTTC. Translated: CASSLVQDYGYTF.

V gene TRBV7-3 combines with J gene TRBJ2-2; tentatively, D is TRBD2 (6 bases). The germline CDR1 and CDR2 sequences are SGHTA and FQGTGA. V was pared by 3 bases and J by 4 bases, with 9 bases between. The CDR3 has 14 amino acids. DNA for the CDR3: TGTGCCAGCAGCTTCGGGGGTAGCACCGGGGAGCTGTTTTTT. Protein: CASSFGGSTGELFF. The entire variable domain, with the rest obtained from reference TRBV7-3 and TRBJ2-2, is as follows: GAGVSQTPSNKVTEKGKYVELRCDPISGHTALYWYRQSLGQGPEFLIYFQGTGAADDSGLPNDRFFAVRPEGSVSTLKIQRTERGDSAVYLCASSFGGSTGELFFGEGSRLTVL.

V is TRBV28 and J is TRBJ1-1; D uncertain. Germline assignment: CDR1 MDHEN and CDR2 SYDVKM. Between the trimmed V and J ends, which lost 3 bases and 10 bases, there was a span of 15 bases. CDR3 length: 13 residues. The CDR3 nucleotides are TGTGCCAGCAGTTTTAAGGACCCCCGAGGAGCTTTCTTT. Amino acid sequence: CASSFKDPRGAFF.

V is TRBV5-6 and J is TRBJ2-2; 7 bases match TRBD1. CDR3 size: 14 residues. In germline, CDR1 is SGHDT, CDR2 YYEEEE. Trimming removed 3 bases from V and 4 bases from J; junction bases left unmatched: 3. The CDR3 protein is CASSSRGFTGELFF. The CDR3 DNA reads TGTGCCAGCAGCTCCAGGGGGTTCACCGGGGAGCTGTTTTTT. Combining the CDR3 with reference TRBV5-6 and TRBJ2-2 gives the whole variable domain DAGVTQSPTHLIKTRGQQVTLRCSPKSGHDTVSWYQQALGQGPQFIFQYYEEEERQRGNFPDRFSGHQFPNYSSELNVNALLLGDSALYLCASSSRGFTGELFFGEGSRLTVL.

The V and J genes are TRBV19 and TRBJ1-6, with D perhaps matching TRBD1 (5 bases). This CDR3 has 14 amino acids. Germline V gene data show CDR1 as LNHDA and CDR2 as SQIVND (reference sequence). The V and J ends lost 4 bases and 12 bases respectively, with 16 bases between them. The CDR3 region is CASSTKGALLPLHF. DNA for the CDR3: TGTGCCAGTAGTACAAAAGGGGCCCTTTTACCCCTCCACTTT.

The rearrangement joins TRBV5-6 to TRBJ2-5; D remains unclear. V was clipped by 4 bases and J by 0 bases, with 16 bases between them. The germline V gene encodes CDR1 SGHDT and CDR2 YYEEEE. The CDR3 is 16 residues long. CDR3 in amino acids: CASSVGRLGYQETQYF. The DNA of the CDR3 is TGTGCCAGCAGCGTAGGACGGCTTGGTTACCAAGAGACCCAGTACTTC.

This clone has more than one count but fewer than ten. CDR3: CASSRLAGEETQYF. In nucleotides, the CDR3 is TGTGCCAGCAGTCGACTAGCGGGGGAAGAGACCCAGTACTTC. The rearrangement joins TRBV6-2 or TRBV6-3 to TRBJ2-5; TRBD2 aligns across 12 bases. This CDR3 region has 14 residues. Looked up from germline, CDR1 is MNHEY and CDR2 is SVGEGT. Unmatched junction bases numbered 1, after V lost 5 bases and J lost 3 bases.